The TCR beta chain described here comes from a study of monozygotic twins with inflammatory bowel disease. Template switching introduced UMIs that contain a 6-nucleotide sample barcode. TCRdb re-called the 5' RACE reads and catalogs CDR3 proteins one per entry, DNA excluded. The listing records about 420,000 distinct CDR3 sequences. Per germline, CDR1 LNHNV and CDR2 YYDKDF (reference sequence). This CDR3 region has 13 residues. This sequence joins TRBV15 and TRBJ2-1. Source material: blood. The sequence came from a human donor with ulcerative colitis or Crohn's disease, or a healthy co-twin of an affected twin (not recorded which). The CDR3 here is CATSRELRGEQFF.